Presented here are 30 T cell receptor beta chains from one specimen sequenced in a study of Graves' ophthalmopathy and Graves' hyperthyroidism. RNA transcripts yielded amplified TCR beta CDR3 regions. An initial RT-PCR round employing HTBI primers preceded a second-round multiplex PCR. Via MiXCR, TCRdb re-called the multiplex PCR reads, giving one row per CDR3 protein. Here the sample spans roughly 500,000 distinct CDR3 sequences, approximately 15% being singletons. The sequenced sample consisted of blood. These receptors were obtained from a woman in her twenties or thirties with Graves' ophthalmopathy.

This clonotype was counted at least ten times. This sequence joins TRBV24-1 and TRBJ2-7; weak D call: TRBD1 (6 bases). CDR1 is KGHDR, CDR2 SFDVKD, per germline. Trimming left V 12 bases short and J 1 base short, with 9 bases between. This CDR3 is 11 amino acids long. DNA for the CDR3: TGTGCCGCCGACAGGTCCTACGAGCAGTACTTC. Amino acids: CAADRSYEQYF.

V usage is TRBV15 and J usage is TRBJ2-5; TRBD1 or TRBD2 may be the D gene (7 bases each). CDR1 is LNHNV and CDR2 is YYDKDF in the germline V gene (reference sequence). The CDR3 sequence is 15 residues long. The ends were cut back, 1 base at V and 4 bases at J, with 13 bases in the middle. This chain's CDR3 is CATSRGTGEGETQYF. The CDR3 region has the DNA TGTGCCACCAGCAGAGGAACAGGGGAGGGAGAGACCCAGTACTTC.

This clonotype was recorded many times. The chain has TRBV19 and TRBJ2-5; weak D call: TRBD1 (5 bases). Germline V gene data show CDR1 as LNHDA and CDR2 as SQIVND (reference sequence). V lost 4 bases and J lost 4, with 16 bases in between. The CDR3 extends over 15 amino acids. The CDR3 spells CASSTSGQGGETQYF. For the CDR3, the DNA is TGTGCCAGTAGTACCTCTGGGCAGGGCGGAGAGACCCAGTACTTC.

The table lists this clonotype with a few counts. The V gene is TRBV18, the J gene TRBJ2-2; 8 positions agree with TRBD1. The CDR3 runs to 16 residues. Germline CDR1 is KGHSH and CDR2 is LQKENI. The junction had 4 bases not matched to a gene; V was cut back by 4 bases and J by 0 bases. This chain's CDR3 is CASSQQGATNTGELFF. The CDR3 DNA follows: TGTGCCAGCTCACAGCAGGGGGCCACGAACACCGGGGAGCTGTTTTTT.

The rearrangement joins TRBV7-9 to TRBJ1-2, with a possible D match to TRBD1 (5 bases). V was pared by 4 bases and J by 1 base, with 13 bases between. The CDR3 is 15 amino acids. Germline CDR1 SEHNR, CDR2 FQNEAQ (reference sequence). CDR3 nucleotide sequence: TGTGCCAGCAGCTCTCGGACATTAGATAACTATGGCTACACCTTC. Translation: CASSSRTLDNYGYTF.

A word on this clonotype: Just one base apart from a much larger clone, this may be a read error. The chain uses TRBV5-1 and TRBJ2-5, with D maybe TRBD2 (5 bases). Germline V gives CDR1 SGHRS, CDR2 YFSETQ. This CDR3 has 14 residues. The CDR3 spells CASSLEGNGESQYF. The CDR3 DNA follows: TGCGCCAGCAGCTTGGAGGGCAATGGGGAGAGCCAGTACTTC. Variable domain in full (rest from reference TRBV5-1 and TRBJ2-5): KAGVTQTPRYLIKTRGQQVTLSCSPISGHRSVSWYQQTPGQGLQFLFEYFSETQRNKGNFPGRFSGRQFSNSRSEMNVSTLELGDSALYLCASSLEGNGESQYFGPGTRLLVL.

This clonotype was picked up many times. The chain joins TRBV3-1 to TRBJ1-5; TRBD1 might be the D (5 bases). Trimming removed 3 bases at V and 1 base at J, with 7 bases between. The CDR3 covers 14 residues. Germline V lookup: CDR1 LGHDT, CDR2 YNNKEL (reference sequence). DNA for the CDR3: TGTGCCAGCAGCCAGACAGAAAGCAATCAGCCCCAGCATTTT. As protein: CASSQTESNQPQHF.

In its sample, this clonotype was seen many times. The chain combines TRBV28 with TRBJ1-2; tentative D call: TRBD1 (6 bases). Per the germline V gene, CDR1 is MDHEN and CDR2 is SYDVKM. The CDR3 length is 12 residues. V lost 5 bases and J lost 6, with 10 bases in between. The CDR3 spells CASSAGADGYTF. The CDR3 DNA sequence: TGTGCCAGCAGTGCGGGGGCGGATGGCTACACCTTC.

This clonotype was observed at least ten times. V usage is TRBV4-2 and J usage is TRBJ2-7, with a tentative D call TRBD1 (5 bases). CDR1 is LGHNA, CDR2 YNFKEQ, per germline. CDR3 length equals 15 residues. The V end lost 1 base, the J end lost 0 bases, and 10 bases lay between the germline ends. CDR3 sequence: CASSQGDDSSYEQYF. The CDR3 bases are TGTGCCAGCAGCCAAGGGGATGACAGCTCCTACGAGCAGTACTTC.

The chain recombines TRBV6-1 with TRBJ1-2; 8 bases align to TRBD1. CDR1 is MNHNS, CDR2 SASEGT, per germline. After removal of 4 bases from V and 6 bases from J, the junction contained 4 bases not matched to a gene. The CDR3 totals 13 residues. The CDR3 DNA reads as TGTGCCAGCAGTGGCACAGGGGGTCATGGCTACACCTTC. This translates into CASSGTGGHGYTF.

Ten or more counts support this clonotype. The CDR3 loop reads CASSLEWGNSPLHF. CDR3 DNA: TGTGCCAGCAGCTTAGAGTGGGGAAATTCACCCCTCCACTTT. The V and J genes are TRBV7-6 and TRBJ1-6; no reliable D call. Trimming removed 1 base from V and 7 bases from J, with 8 bases in between. The CDR3 covers 14 residues. Per the germline V gene, CDR1 is SGHVS and CDR2 is FNYEAQ.

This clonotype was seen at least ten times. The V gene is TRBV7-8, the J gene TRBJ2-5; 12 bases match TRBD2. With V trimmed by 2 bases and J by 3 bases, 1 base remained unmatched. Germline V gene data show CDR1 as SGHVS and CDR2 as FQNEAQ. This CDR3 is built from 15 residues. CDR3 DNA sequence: TGTGCCAGCAGCTTAAGGACTAGCGGGGAAGAGACCCAGTACTTC. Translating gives CASSLRTSGEETQYF.

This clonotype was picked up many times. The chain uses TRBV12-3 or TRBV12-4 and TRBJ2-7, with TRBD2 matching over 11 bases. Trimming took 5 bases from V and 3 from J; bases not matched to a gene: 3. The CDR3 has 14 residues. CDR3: CASSTLAGGYEQYF. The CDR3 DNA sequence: TGTGCCAGCAGTACTCTAGCGGGAGGCTACGAGCAGTACTTC.

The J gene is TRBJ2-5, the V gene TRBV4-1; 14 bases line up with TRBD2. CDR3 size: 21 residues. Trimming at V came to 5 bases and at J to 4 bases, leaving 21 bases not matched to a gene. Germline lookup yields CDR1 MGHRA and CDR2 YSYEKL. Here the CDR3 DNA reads TGCGCCAGCAGCGGGGGGTCTACCCCGACTAGCGGGAGGGGGATGGGAGAGACCCAGTACTTC. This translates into CASSGGSTPTSGRGMGETQYF.

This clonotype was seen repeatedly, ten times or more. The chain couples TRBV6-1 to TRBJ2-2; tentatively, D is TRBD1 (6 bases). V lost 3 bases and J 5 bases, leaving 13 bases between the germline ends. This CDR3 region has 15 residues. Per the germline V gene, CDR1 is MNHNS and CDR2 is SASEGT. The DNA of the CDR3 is TGTGCCAGCAGTGAGACGGGACAACCTACCGGGGAGCTGTTTTTT. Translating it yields CASSETGQPTGELFF.

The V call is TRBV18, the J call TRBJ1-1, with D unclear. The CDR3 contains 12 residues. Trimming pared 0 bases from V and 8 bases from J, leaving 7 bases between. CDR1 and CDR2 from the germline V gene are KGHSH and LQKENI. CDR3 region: CASSPPSGEAFF. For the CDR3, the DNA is TGTGCCAGCTCACCACCGTCGGGGGAAGCTTTCTTT. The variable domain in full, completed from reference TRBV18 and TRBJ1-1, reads NAGVMQNPRHLVRRRGQEARLRCSPMKGHSHVYWYRQLPEEGLKFMVYLQKENIIDESGMPKERFSAEFPKEGPSILRIQQVVRGDSAAYFCASSPPSGEAFFGQGTRLTVV.

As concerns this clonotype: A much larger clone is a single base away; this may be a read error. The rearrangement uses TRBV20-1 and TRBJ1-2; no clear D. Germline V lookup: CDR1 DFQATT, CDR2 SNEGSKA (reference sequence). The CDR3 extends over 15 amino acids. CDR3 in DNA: TGCAGTGCTAGAGATGCGGCGACACCTCGGCCCGGCTACAGCTTC. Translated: CSARDAATPRPGYSF.

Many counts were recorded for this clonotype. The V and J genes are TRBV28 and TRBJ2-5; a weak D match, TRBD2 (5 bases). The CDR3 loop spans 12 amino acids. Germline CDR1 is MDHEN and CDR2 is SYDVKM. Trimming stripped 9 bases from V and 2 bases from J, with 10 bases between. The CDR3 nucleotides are TGTGCCAGTTGCACGGGGCAAGAGACCCAGTACTTC. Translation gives CASCTGQETQYF.

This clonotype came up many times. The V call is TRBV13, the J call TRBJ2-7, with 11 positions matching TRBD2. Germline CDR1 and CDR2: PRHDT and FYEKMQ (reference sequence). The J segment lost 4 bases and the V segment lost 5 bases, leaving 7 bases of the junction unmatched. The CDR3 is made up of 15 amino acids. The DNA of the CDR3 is TGTGCCAGCAGCCGAACTAGCGGGAGCGGGTACGAGCAGTACTTC. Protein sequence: CASSRTSGSGYEQYF.

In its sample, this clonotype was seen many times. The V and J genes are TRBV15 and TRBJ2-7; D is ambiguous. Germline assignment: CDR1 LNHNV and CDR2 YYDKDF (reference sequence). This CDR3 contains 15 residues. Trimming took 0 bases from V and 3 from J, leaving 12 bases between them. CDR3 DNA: TGTGCCACCAGCAGAGATGACGTTTCGGACTACGAGCAGTACTTC. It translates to CATSRDDVSDYEQYF.

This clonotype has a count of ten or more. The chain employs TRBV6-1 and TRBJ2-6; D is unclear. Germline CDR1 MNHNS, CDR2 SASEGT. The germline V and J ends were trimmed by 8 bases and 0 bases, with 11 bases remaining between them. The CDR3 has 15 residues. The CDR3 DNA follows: TGTGCCAGCTGGAGCCAGTCCTCTGGGGCCAACGTCCTGACTTTC. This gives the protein CASWSQSSGANVLTF.

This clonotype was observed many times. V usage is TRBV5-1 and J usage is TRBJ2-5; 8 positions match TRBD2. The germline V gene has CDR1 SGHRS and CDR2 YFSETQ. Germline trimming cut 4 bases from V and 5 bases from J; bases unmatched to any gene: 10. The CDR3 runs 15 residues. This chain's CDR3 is CASSARAGVVETQYF. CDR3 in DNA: TGCGCCAGCAGCGCCCGAGCGGGAGTGGTGGAGACCCAGTACTTC. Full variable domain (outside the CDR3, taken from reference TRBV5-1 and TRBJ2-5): KAGVTQTPRYLIKTRGQQVTLSCSPISGHRSVSWYQQTPGQGLQFLFEYFSETQRNKGNFPGRFSGRQFSNSRSEMNVSTLELGDSALYLCASSARAGVVETQYFGPGTRLLVL.

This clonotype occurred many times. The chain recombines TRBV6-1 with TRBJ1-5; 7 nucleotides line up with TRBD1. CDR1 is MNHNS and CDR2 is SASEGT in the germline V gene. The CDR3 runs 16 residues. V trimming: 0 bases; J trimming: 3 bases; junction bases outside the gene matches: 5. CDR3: CASSEARGQPNQPQHF. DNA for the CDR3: TGTGCCAGCAGTGAAGCGCGGGGACAGCCCAATCAGCCCCAGCATTTT.

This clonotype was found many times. The CDR3 DNA reads TGCAGTGCTAGATCCGGGGGTTGGTATGCCGACACTGAAGCTTTCTTT. It codes for CSARSGGWYADTEAFF. This sequence joins TRBV20-1 and TRBJ1-1, with D possibly being TRBD1 (5 bases). The CDR3 runs to 16 residues. The ends were cut back, 2 bases at V and 3 bases at J, with 19 bases in the middle. Germline V gene data show CDR1 as DFQATT and CDR2 as SNEGSKA (reference sequence).

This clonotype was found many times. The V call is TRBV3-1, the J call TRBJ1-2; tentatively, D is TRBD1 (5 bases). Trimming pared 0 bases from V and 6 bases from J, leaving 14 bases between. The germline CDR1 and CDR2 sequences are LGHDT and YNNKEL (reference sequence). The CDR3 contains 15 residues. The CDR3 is CASSQDSGPIDGYTF. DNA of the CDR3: TGTGCCAGCAGCCAAGATTCAGGGCCGATCGATGGCTACACCTTC.

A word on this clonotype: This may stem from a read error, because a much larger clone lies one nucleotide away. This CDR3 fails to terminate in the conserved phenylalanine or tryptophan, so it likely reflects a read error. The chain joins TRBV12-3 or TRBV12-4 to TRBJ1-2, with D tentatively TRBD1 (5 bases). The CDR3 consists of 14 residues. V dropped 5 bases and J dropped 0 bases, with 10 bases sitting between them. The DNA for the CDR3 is TGTGCCAGCAGTCGGGACGGTACTAACTATGGCTACACCCTC. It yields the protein CASSRDGTNYGYTL.

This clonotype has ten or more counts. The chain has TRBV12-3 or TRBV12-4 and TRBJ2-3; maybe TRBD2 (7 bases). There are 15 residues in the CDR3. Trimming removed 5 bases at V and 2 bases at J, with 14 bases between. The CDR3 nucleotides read TGTGCCAGCAGTGTGAGGGGGGGCAACACAGATACGCAGTATTTT. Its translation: CASSVRGGNTDTQYF.

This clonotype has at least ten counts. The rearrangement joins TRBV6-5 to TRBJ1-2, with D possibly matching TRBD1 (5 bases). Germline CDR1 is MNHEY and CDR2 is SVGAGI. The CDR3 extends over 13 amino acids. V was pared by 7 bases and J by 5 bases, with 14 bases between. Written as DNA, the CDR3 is TGTGCCAGCAATACCGGGACTCCTTATGGCTACACCTTC. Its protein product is CASNTGTPYGYTF.

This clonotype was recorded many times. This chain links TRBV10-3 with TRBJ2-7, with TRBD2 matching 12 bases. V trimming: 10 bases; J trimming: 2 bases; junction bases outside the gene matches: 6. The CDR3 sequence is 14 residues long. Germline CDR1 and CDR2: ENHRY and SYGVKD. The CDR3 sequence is CATQGLAGPYEQYF. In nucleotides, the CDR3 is TGTGCCACCCAGGGACTAGCGGGCCCCTACGAGCAGTACTTC.

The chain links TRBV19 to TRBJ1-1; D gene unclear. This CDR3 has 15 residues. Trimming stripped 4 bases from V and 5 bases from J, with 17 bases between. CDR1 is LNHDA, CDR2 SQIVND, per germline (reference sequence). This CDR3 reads CASSNIQLLVTEAFF. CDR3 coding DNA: TGTGCCAGTAGTAATATACAGCTCTTGGTGACTGAAGCTTTCTTT.